This T cell receptor (beta chain) is drawn from a study of CD4 T cells in relation to SARS-CoV-2 and coronaviruses. In the study overall: Controls used an HIV-1 Nef peptide pool or no peptide.

The V and J ends lost 1 base and 6 bases respectively, with 16 bases between them. CDR1 and CDR2 from the germline V gene are SGHAT and FQNNGV. The CDR3 covers 15 residues. A word on this clone: Antigen specificity is unknown.

Before the COVID-19 pandemic, during about 2010-2018, CD4+ T cells were taken from unexposed donors. CD4+ T cells were isolated from the cells after around 11 days of culture. Testing used SARS-CoV-2 S/N and four cold-coronavirus spikes on unexposed-donor CD4+ T cells, cells permitting. Clones were read by immunoSEQ multiplex PCR, and TCRdb kept only the in-frame ones, dropping some. The table has more than 9,500 clones, 69% seen once. The receptor was isolated from a human donor in good health. Sequences were obtained from CD4+ T cells from PBMCs, cultured in vitro. This chain uses TRBV11-2 with TRBJ2-7, with D possibly TRBD2 on 6 matching bases. CDR3 DNA: TGTGCCAGCAGCTTAGCGGCTACTAGCAGCCGCGAGCAGTACTTC. It specifies CASSLAATSSREQYF.